This TCR beta chain came from a study of blood T cell repertoires in COVID-19. Study-wide context: T cells, B-cell-depleted T cells, or PBMCs provided the cDNA or gDNA that served as material.

The table came from immunoSEQ multiplex PCR; TCRdb's copy has only in-frame clones and leaves some out. Among about 94,000 clones, about four fifths were seen once, and the ten largest hold roughly 20%. This TCR was sampled from a human donor in a cohort sampled during active COVID-19. Sequences were obtained from peripheral blood.

In nucleotides, the CDR3 is TGTGCCAGCAGCTGGGGGACTAGCGGGAGGGACGAGCAGTACTTC. Protein sequence: CASSWGTSGRDEQYF. This chain links TRBV7-2 with TRBJ2-7, with TRBD2 matching over 16 bases. From germline, CDR1 is SGHTA and CDR2 FQGNSA. This CDR3 is built from 15 residues. The V gene end was trimmed by 4 bases and the J gene end by 5 bases; junction bases not matched to a gene: 2.